The clone carrying this T cell receptor (beta chain) has a handful of counts. Its target is unknown. This sample was taken from a study of T cell repertoires in cytomegalovirus infection. The overall study: Matching HLA type, along with CMV infection, was indicated by public TCR beta signatures.

TCRdb reanalysed the reads using MiXCR and keeps one entry per CDR3 protein. Of 40,000 to 55,000 distinct CDR3 sequences in the sample, 21% were seen once. Study conclusions and caveats: Of the TCR beta families, the public ones yielded a cumulative frequency that identified carriers of CMV plus the relevant HLA.

This CDR3 is 15 amino acids long. Trimming stripped 1 base from V and 0 bases from J, with 6 bases between. Germline loops: CDR1 MNHEY, CDR2 SMNVEV (reference sequence). The TCR comes from a human donor in good health (CMV status not recorded). Some clones in this sample may be carry-over from other donors' samples. J is TRBJ2-2 and V is TRBV27; D is unclear. Material: CD8+ T cells from cultured PBMCs, obtained from culture after CMV antigen stimulation. The CDR3 here is CASSLFKANTGELFF. CDR3 DNA: TGTGCCAGCAGTTTATTCAAGGCGAACACCGGGGAGCTGTTTTTT.